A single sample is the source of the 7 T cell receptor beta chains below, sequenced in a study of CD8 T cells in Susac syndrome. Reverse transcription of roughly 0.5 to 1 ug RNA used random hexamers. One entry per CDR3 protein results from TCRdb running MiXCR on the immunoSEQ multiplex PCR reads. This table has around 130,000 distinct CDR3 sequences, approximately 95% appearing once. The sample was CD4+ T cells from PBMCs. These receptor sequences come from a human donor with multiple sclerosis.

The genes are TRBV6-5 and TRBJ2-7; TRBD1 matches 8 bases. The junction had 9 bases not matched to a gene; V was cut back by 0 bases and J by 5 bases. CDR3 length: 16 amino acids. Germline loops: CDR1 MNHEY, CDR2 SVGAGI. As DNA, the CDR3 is TGTGCCAGCAGTTACTCGAAGGGGCAGGGGGCAGACGAGCAGTACTTC. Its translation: CASSYSKGQGADEQYF.

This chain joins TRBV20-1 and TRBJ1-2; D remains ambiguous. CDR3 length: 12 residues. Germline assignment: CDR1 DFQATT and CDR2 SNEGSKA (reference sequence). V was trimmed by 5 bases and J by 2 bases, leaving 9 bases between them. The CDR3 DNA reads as TGCAGTGCTGACGGACGGAACTATGGCTACACCTTC. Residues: CSADGRNYGYTF.

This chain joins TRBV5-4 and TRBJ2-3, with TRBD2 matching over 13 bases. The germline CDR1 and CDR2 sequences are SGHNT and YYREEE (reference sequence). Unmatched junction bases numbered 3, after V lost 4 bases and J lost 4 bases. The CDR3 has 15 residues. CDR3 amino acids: CASSVGLAGADTQYF. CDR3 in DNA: TGTGCCAGCAGCGTAGGACTAGCGGGGGCAGATACGCAGTATTTT.

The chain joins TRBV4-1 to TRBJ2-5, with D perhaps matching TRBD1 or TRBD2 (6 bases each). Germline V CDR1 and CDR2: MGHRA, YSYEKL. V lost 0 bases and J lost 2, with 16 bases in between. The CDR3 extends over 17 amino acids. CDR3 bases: TGCGCCAGCAGCCAAGACATAGGGGGGAGCTATCAAGAGACCCAGTACTTC. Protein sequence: CASSQDIGGSYQETQYF.

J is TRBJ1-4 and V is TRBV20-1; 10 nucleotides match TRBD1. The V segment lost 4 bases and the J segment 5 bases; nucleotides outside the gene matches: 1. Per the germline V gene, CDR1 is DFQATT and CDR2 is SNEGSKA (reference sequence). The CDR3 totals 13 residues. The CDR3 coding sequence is TGCAGTGCTAAGACAGGGGGCAATGAAAAACTGTTTTTT. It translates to CSAKTGGNEKLFF.

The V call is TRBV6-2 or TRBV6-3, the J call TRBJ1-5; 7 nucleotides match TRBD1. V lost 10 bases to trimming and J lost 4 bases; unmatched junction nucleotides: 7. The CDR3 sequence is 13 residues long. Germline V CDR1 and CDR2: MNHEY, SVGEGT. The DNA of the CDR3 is TGTGCCACTACAGGGGAGTGGAATCAGCCCCAGCATTTT. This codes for CATTGEWNQPQHF.

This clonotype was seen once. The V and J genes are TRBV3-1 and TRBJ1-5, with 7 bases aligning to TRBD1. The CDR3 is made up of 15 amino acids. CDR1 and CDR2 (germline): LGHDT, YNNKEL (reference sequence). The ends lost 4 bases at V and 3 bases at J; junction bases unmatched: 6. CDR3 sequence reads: CASSPHTGDNQPQHF. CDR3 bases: TGTGCCAGCAGCCCGCATACAGGGGACAATCAGCCCCAGCATTTT.